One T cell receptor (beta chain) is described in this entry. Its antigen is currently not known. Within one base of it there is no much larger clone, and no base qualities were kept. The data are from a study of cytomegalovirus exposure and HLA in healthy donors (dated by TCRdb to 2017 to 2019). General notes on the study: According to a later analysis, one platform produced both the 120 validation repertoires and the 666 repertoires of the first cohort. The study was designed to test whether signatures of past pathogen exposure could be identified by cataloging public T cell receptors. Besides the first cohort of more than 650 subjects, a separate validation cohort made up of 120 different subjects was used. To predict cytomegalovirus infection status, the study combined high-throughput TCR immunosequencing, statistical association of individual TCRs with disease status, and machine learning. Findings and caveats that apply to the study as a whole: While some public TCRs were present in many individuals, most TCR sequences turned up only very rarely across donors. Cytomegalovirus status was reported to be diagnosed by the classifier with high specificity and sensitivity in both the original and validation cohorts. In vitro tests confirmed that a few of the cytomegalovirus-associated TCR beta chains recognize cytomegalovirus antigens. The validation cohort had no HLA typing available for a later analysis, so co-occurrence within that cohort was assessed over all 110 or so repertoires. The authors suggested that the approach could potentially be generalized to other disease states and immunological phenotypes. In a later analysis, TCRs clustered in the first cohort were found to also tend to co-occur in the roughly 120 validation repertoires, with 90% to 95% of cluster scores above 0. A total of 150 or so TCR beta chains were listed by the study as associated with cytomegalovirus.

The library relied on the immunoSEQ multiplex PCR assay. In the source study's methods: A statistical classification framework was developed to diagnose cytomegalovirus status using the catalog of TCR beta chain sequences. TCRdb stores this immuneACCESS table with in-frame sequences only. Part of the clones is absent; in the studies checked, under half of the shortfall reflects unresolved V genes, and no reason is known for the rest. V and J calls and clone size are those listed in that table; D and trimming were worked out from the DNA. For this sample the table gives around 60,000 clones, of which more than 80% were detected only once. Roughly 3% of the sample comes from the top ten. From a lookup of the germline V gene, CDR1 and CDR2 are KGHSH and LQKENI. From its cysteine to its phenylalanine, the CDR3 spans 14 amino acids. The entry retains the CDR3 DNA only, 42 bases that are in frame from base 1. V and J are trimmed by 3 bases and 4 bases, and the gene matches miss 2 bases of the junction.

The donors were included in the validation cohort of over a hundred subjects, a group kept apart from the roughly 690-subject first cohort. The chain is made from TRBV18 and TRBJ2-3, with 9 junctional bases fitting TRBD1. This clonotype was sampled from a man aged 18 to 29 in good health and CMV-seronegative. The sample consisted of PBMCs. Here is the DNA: TGTGCCAGCTCACCGACAGGGGGTGCAGATACGCAGTATTTT. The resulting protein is CASSPTGGADTQYF.